The rows below give T cell receptor beta chains drawn from one sample of a study of immune heterogeneity within non-small cell lung tumors. TCRdb re-called the multiplex PCR reads through MiXCR, storing one row per CDR3 protein. The sample yields more than 9,500 distinct CDR3 sequences, roughly 32% seen once. What was sequenced was lung tumor tissue. The source of these receptors is a man in his sixties with non-small cell lung cancer. Both conserved end residues are part of each CDR3.

j_call: TRBJ2-4; v_call: TRBV3-2; cdr3_aa: CASSQDWTSGSENLAKNIQYF
j_call: TRBJ1-2; v_call: TRBV7-8; cdr3_aa: CASSFGMTGREDGYTF
j_call: TRBJ2-1; v_call: TRBV5-1; cdr3_aa: CASRDEVNEQFF
j_call: TRBJ2-7; v_call: TRBV19; cdr3_aa: CASSIRGQGDEQYF
j_call: TRBJ2-7; v_call: TRBV5-5; cdr3_aa: CASSLAGDSFSSYEQYF
j_call: TRBJ1-2; v_call: TRBV6-1; cdr3_aa: CASRPTGGRYTF
j_call: TRBJ1-2; v_call: TRBV6-1; cdr3_aa: CASRSTGNTYGYTF
j_call: TRBJ2-2; v_call: TRBV28; cdr3_aa: CASSLGSGGTGELFF
j_call: TRBJ2-6; v_call: TRBV28; cdr3_aa: CASTLSGANVLTF
j_call: TRBJ2-7; v_call: TRBV19; cdr3_aa: CASSTTGGGHEQYF
j_call: TRBJ1-5; v_call: TRBV19; cdr3_aa: CASNPGRNQPQHF
j_call: TRBJ2-7; v_call: TRBV20-1; cdr3_aa: CSVLAGESYEQYF
j_call: TRBJ1-1; v_call: TRBV29-1; cdr3_aa: CSVYRGRGTEAFF
j_call: TRBJ1-2; v_call: TRBV27; cdr3_aa: CASRRDRNNYGYTF
j_call: TRBJ2-5; v_call: TRBV20-1; cdr3_aa: CSARGGTSLQETQYF
j_call: TRBJ2-5; v_call: TRBV6-9; cdr3_aa: CASSFSTSGSGQETQYF